The 2 T cell receptor beta chains in this list originate from one sample, sequenced in a study of blood T cell repertoires in COVID-19. Method: immunoSEQ multiplex PCR; TCRdb's copy keeps in-frame clones and lacks some. The table shows about 290,000 clones, with around nine tenths occurring only once. Sequenced sample: peripheral blood. These receptors all come from a woman in her 30s with COVID-19, enrolled during active disease.

This clone was seen just once. The chain is built from TRBV6-1 and TRBJ1-5; D not certain. V lost 2 bases, J lost 4 bases, and 15 bases lay in between. This CDR3 region has 16 residues. Germline V gene data show CDR1 as MNHNS and CDR2 as SASEGT. CDR3 protein: CASSEQYGFGNQPQHF. CDR3 coding DNA: TGTGCCAGCAGTGAACAGTATGGCTTCGGGAATCAGCCCCAGCATTTT.

The chain links TRBV19 to TRBJ1-3, with 7 bases lining up with TRBD1. Germline V CDR1 and CDR2: LNHDA, SQIVND (reference sequence). The CDR3 runs 13 residues. Losses at the gene ends were 6 bases for V and 3 bases for J; bases not matched to a gene: 2. The CDR3 sequence: CASRAGGGNTIYF. The CDR3 coding sequence is TGTGCCAGTAGGGCAGGGGGTGGAAACACCATATATTTT. The full variable domain, its missing parts supplied by reference TRBV19 and TRBJ1-3, is DGGITQSPKYLFRKEGQNVTLSCEQNLNHDAMYWYRQDPGQGLRLIYYSQIVNDFQKGDIAEGYSVSREKKESFPLTVTSAQKNPTAFYLCASRAGGGNTIYFGEGSWLTVV.